This is a list of T cell receptor beta chains from one sample in a study of shared clonotypes between healthy human individuals. Repertoires were generated with immunoSEQ multiplex PCR, while TCRdb's copy carries only in-frame clones and drops some. Altogether 950,000 to 1,100,000 clones are present, 70% to 80% being singletons, with the ten largest covering 1.5%. Sequencing was carried out using memory CD4+ T cells sorted from blood. These TCRs come from a man younger than 30 in good health. Both conserved end residues are part of each CDR3. The order of the fields is V gene, clone size, J gene, D gene, CDR3 protein, CDR3 DNA. The D gene is left open where the match is weak. For some rows the clone size is stated as once, few or many, or as a class when expanded; others skip it.

TRBV9	.	TRBJ2-2	.	CASSGDVSGELFF	TGTGCCAGCAGTGGGGACGTCTCCGGGGAGCTGTTTTTT
TRBV28	.	TRBJ1-5	.	CASRLDRSNQPQHF	TGTGCCAGCAGACTAGACAGATCTAATCAGCCCCAGCATTTT
TRBV30	.	TRBJ2-2	TRBD1	CAGTGGPGELFF	TGTGCCGGGACAGGGGGCCCCGGGGAGCTGTTTTTT
TRBV6-1	.	TRBJ2-1	TRBD1	CASSGTAYNEQFF	TGTGCCAGCTCCGGGACAGCATACAATGAGCAGTTCTTC
TRBV7-2	.	TRBJ1-5	.	CASSRDTFNQPQHF	TGTGCCAGCAGCCGTGACACTTTCAATCAGCCCCAGCATTTT
TRBV18	few	TRBJ2-3	.	CASSPGPDTQYF	TGTGCCAGCTCACCAGGGCCAGATACGCAGTATTTT
TRBV5-1	once	TRBJ2-7	.	CASSSTDYEQYF	TGCGCCAGCAGTTCGACAGACTACGAGCAGTACTTC
TRBV2	few	TRBJ1-5	TRBD1	CASSEKTGVFAQHF	TGTGCCAGCAGTGAGAAGACAGGGGTTTTTGCCCAGCATTTT
TRBV6-6	few	TRBJ2-2	.	CASSRPGPAGTGELFF	TGTGCCAGCAGCCGGCCGGGACCGGCGGGCACCGGGGAGCTGTTTTTT
TRBV27	.	TRBJ2-7	.	CASRGNSYEQYF	TGTGCCAGCAGGGGGAACTCCTACGAGCAGTACTTC
TRBV20-1	.	TRBJ2-3	.	CSAVVHDTQYF	TGCAGTGCTGTCGTGCACGATACGCAGTATTTT
TRBV5-1	once	TRBJ2-3	.	CASSLGSSTDTQYF	TGCGCCAGCAGCTTGGGGTCTAGCACAGATACGCAGTATTTT
TRBV11-2	.	TRBJ2-1	.	CASSSLLATSYNEQFF	TGTGCCAGCAGCTCACTGCTAGCGACTTCCTACAATGAGCAGTTCTTC
TRBV27	.	TRBJ1-1	.	CASSLSNRGEAFF	TGTGCCAGCAGTTTATCAAATCGGGGCGAAGCTTTCTTT
TRBV30	.	TRBJ2-1	.	CAWSRGGIYNEQFF	TGTGCCTGGAGTCGGGGCGGAATCTACAATGAGCAGTTCTTC
TRBV5-6	.	TRBJ1-2	TRBD1	CASGPTGGDYGYTF	TGTGCCAGCGGACCGACAGGGGGCGACTATGGCTACACCTTC
TRBV18	.	TRBJ2-5	TRBD1	CASSRDRGVRETQYF	TGTGCCAGCTCACGGGACAGGGGAGTGCGGGAGACCCAGTACTTC
TRBV10-3	.	TRBJ1-6	.	CAISESTLSNSPLHF	TGTGCCATCAGTGAGTCTACTTTGTCGAATTCACCCCTCCACTTT
TRBV7-2	.	TRBJ2-2	TRBD2	CASRLAGGDTGELFF	TGTGCCAGCAGGCTAGCGGGAGGGGACACCGGGGAGCTGTTTTTT
TRBV11-1	few	TRBJ2-7	.	CASSLAGPLGDEQYF	TGTGCCAGCAGCTTAGCTGGACCCCTCGGGGACGAGCAGTACTTC
TRBV10-3	once	TRBJ2-7	.	CAISTYTYEQYF	TGTGCCATCTCAACTTATACCTACGAGCAGTACTTC
TRBV6-5	.	TRBJ1-5	TRBD1	CASSPGQANQPQHF	TGTGCCAGCAGCCCGGGACAGGCCAATCAGCCCCAGCATTTT
TRBV7-2	.	TRBJ2-1	TRBD2	CASSLKGTSGSDEQFF	TGTGCCAGCAGCCTCAAAGGGACTAGCGGGAGCGATGAGCAGTTCTTC
TRBV5-4	.	TRBJ1-6	.	CASSLKVGAAQNSPLHF	TGTGCCAGCAGCTTGAAGGTAGGGGCTGCGCAAAATTCACCCCTCCACTTT
TRBV19	.	TRBJ2-5	TRBD1	CASSIVREQGVETQYF	TGTGCCAGTAGTATAGTGCGGGAACAGGGGGTGGAGACCCAGTACTTC
TRBV10-2	.	TRBJ2-2	.	CASRRPSTGELFF	TGCGCCAGCAGGCGGCCGAGCACCGGGGAGCTGTTTTTT
TRBV5-6	.	TRBJ1-6	.	CASSPRVGINSPLHF	TGTGCCAGCAGCCCCAGGGTAGGGATTAATTCACCCCTCCACTTT
TRBV6-6	.	TRBJ1-1	.	CASSRGGADTEAFF	TGTGCCAGCAGCCGGGGGGGCGCGGATACTGAAGCTTTCTTT
TRBV7-2	.	TRBJ1-5	.	CASSLEDGQPQHF	TGTGCCAGCAGCTTAGAGGATGGGCAGCCCCAGCATTTT
TRBV9	once	TRBJ1-4	TRBD1	CASSARGDNRGATNEKLFF	TGTGCCAGCAGCGCCAGAGGAGACAACAGGGGTGCAACTAATGAAAAACTGTTTTTT
TRBV19	many	TRBJ1-2	.	CASRKREGDGYTF	TGTGCCAGTAGAAAACGGGAAGGGGATGGCTACACCTTC
TRBV5-1	.	TRBJ2-7	TRBD1	CASQPGTGGSEQYF	TGCGCCAGCCAGCCCGGGACAGGGGGATCCGAGCAGTACTTC
TRBV20-1	.	TRBJ2-3	.	CSAQDTDTQYF	TGCAGTGCCCAGGACACAGATACGCAGTATTTT
TRBV4-1	.	TRBJ1-1	.	CASSPGHSIGRAFF	TGCGCCAGCAGCCCGGGACACTCAATCGGGCGAGCTTTCTTT
TRBV7-2	.	TRBJ2-1	TRBD1	CASSTRQGGNEQFF	TGTGCCAGCAGCACCCGACAGGGGGGGAATGAGCAGTTCTTC
TRBV5-4	.	TRBJ1-3	TRBD1	CASSQGGQLSGNTIYF	TGTGCCAGCAGCCAGGGGGGACAGCTCTCTGGAAACACCATATATTTT
TRBV7-2	few	TRBJ2-1	TRBD2	CASSLMTSGMANEQFF	TGTGCCAGCAGCTTAATGACTAGCGGGATGGCTAATGAGCAGTTCTTC
TRBV14	.	TRBJ2-7	TRBD2	CASSQRLAGAYEQYF	TGTGCCAGCAGCCAAAGACTAGCGGGAGCCTACGAGCAGTACTTC
TRBV6-6	.	TRBJ1-1	.	CASSFPRAESTEAFF	TGTGCCAGCAGTTTCCCCAGGGCGGAGAGCACTGAAGCTTTCTTT
TRBV7-9	.	TRBJ1-1	.	CASSPTTPLNTEAFF	TGTGCCAGCAGCCCCACGACGCCTTTGAACACTGAAGCTTTCTTT
TRBV5-6	few	TRBJ2-7	TRBD1	CASTGWGQGTYEQYF	TGTGCCAGCACCGGTTGGGGACAGGGTACCTACGAGCAGTACTTC
TRBV6-1	few	TRBJ2-1	TRBD2	CASSDPREGRNEQFF	TGTGCCAGCAGTGACCCTCGGGAGGGACGAAATGAGCAGTTCTTC
TRBV4-1	few	TRBJ2-3	TRBD1	CASSRPDREDTQYF	TGCGCCAGCAGCCGCCCGGACAGGGAAGATACGCAGTATTTT
TRBV5-1	.	TRBJ2-7	TRBD1	CASSFDRVGNEQYF	TGCGCCAGCAGCTTTGACAGGGTCGGGAACGAGCAGTACTTC
TRBV7-9	.	TRBJ2-7	.	CASSSMASGHYEQYF	TGTGCCAGCAGCTCAATGGCCTCGGGGCATTACGAGCAGTACTTC
TRBV10-3	.	TRBJ1-1	.	CAISESAGRQNTEAFF	TGTGCCATCAGTGAGTCGGCGGGCAGACAAAACACTGAAGCTTTCTTT
TRBV30	.	TRBJ1-3	.	CAWSWGFGGELAYGNTIYF	TGTGCCTGGAGTTGGGGGTTTGGTGGGGAGTTGGCTTATGGAAACACCATATATTTT
TRBV4-3	.	TRBJ2-5	TRBD2	CASSQGTGLAVETQYF	TGCGCCAGCAGCCAAGGTACGGGACTAGCGGTAGAGACCCAGTACTTC
TRBV5-1	.	TRBJ2-3	.	CASSLAGSDTQYF	TGCGCCAGCAGCTTGGCAGGGTCAGATACGCAGTATTTT
TRBV6-6	.	TRBJ1-6	.	CASNPGQISYNSPLHF	TGTGCCAGCAATCCAGGACAGATCTCCTATAATTCACCCCTCCACTTT
TRBV21-1	.	TRBJ1-6	.	CASSKAQGQGNYNSPLHF	TGTGCCAGCAGCAAAGCCCAGGGACAGGGTAACTATAATTCACCCCTCCACTTT
TRBV27	.	TRBJ1-6	TRBD1	CASSSDRVNSPLHF	TGTGCCAGCAGTTCTGACAGGGTTAATTCACCCCTCCACTTT
TRBV5-1	.	TRBJ2-7	.	CARPGTATKYEQYF	TGCGCCAGGCCTGGGACGGCGACAAAGTACGAGCAGTACTTC
TRBV7-2	.	TRBJ1-5	.	CASSLVAGAGGNQPQHF	TGTGCCAGCAGCTTAGTTGCAGGGGCCGGTGGCAATCAGCCCCAGCATTTT
TRBV6-1	.	TRBJ1-3	.	CASNLSRGSGNTIYF	TGTGCCAGCAACTTAAGCAGGGGATCTGGAAACACCATATATTTT
TRBV12-5	.	TRBJ2-7	.	CASGLGYRGGEQYF	TGTGCTAGTGGTTTGGGCTACAGGGGAGGGGAGCAGTACTTC
TRBV6-5	.	TRBJ1-5	.	CASRGADNQPQHF	TGTGCCAGCAGGGGGGCGGACAATCAGCCCCAGCATTTT
TRBV5-1	.	TRBJ2-5	TRBD1	CASSVGGSGTGALETQYF	TGCGCCAGCAGCGTGGGGGGCTCCGGGACAGGGGCGTTAGAGACCCAGTACTTC
TRBV5-6	.	TRBJ2-1	TRBD1	CASSLVTGTVNEQFF	TGTGCCAGCAGCTTGGTTACAGGGACAGTCAATGAGCAGTTCTTC
TRBV5-1	.	TRBJ1-3	.	CASSPDQAARTSGNTIYF	TGCGCCAGCAGCCCCGACCAGGCTGCGAGGACCTCTGGAAACACCATATATTTT